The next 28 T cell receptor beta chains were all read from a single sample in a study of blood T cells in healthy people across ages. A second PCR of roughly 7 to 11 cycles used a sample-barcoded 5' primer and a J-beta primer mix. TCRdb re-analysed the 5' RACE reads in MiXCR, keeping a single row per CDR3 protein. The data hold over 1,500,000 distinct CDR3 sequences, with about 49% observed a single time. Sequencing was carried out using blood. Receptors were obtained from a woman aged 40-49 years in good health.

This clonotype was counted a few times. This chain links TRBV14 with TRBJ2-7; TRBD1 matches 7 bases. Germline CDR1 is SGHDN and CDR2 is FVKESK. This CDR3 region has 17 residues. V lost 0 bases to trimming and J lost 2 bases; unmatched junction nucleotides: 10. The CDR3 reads CASSQDLIRDRAYEQYF. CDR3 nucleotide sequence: TGTGCCAGCAGCCAAGATCTGATCCGGGACAGAGCCTACGAGCAGTACTTC.

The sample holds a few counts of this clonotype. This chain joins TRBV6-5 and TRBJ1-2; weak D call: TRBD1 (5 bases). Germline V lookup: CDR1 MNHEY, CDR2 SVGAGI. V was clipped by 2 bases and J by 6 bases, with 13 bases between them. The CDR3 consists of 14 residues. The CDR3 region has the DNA TGTGCCAGCAGTTACAGGGGCGGTCTTAATGGCTACACCTTC. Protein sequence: CASSYRGGLNGYTF.

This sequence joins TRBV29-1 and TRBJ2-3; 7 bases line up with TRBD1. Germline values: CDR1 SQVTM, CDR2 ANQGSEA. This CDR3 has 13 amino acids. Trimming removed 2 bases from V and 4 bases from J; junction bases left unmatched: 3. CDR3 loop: CSVERQGADTQYF. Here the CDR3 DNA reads TGCAGCGTTGAAAGACAGGGTGCAGATACGCAGTATTTT.

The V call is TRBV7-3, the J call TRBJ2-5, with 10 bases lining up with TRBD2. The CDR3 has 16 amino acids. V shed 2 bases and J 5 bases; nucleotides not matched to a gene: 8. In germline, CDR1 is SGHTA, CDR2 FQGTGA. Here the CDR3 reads CASSLLGLAKGETQYF. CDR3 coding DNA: TGTGCCAGCAGCTTATTGGGACTAGCGAAGGGGGAGACCCAGTACTTC.

This CDR3 is CSGTLDRETQYF. CDR3 in DNA: TGCAGTGGCACACTAGACAGGGAGACCCAGTACTTC. The V and J genes are TRBV20-1 and TRBJ2-5; tentatively, D is TRBD1 (6 bases). The germline V gene encodes CDR1 DFQATT and CDR2 SNEGSKA (reference sequence). This CDR3 has 12 residues. V lost 7 bases to trimming and J lost 5 bases, with 14 bases between them.

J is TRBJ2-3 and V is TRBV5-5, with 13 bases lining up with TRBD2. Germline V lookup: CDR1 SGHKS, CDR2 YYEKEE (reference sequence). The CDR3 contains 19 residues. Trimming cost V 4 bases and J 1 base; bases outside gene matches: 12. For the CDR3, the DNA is TGTGCCAGCAGCGGACCGGGACTAGCGGGGCTAAGTGGCACAGATACGCAGTATTTT. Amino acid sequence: CASSGPGLAGLSGTDTQYF.

In DNA, the CDR3 is TGTGCCATTTCCGGCGGGAAAGAGACCCAGTACTTC. Amino acids: CAISGGKETQYF. This chain links TRBV10-3 with TRBJ2-5, with D possibly TRBD2 on 6 matching bases. Trimming cost V 9 bases and J 3 bases, with 11 bases left between them. The CDR3 has 12 amino acids. In germline, CDR1 is ENHRY, CDR2 SYGVKD.

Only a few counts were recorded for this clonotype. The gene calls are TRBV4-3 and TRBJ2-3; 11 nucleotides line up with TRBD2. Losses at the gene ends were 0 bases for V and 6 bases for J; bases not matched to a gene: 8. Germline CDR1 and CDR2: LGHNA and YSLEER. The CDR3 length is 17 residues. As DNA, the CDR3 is TGCGCCAGCAGCCAAGAGGAGTCTAGCGGGGGGTTGGATACGCAGTATTTT. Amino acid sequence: CASSQEESSGGLDTQYF.

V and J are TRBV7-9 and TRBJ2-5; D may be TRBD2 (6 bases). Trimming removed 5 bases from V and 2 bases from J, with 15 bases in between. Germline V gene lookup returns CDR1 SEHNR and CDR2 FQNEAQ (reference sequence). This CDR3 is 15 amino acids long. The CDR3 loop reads CASSPPGLQQETQYF. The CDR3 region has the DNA TGTGCCAGCAGCCCACCGGGACTCCAACAAGAGACCCAGTACTTC.

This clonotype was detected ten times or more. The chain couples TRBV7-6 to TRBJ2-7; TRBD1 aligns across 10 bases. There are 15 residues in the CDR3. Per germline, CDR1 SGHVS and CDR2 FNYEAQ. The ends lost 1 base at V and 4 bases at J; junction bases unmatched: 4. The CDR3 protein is CASSLETGGSYEQYF. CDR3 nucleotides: TGTGCCAGCAGCTTAGAGACAGGGGGCTCATACGAGCAGTACTTC.

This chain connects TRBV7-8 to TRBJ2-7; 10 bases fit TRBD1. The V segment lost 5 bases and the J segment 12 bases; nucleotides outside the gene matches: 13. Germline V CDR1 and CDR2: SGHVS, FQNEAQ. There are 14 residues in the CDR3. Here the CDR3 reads CASSEGTGANLWYF. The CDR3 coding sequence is TGTGCCAGCAGCGAAGGGACAGGGGCCAACCTATGGTACTTC.

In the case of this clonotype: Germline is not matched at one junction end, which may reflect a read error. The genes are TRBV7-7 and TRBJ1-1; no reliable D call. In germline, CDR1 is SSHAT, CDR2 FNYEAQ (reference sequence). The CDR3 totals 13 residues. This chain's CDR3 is CASSLDIFTEAFF. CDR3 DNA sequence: TGTGCTAGCAGCTTAGATATCTTCACTGAAGCTTTCTTT.

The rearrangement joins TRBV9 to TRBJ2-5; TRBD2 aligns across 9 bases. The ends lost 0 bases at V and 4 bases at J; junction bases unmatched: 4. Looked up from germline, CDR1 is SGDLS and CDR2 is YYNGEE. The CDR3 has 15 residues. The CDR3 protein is CASSVGGGDGETQYF. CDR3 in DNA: TGTGCCAGCAGCGTAGGCGGGGGGGACGGAGAGACCCAGTACTTC. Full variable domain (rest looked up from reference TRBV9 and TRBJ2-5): DSGVTQTPKHLITATGQRVTLRCSPRSGDLSVYWYQQSLDQGLQFLIQYYNGEERAKGNILERFSAQQFPDLHSELNLSSLELGDSALYFCASSVGGGDGETQYFGPGTRLLVL.

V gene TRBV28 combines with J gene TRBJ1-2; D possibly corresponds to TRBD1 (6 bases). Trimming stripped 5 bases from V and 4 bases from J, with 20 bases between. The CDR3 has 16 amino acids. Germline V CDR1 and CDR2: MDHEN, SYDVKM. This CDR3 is CASSPTGKGAFYGYTF. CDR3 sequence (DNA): TGTGCCAGCAGTCCCACAGGGAAAGGCGCTTTCTATGGCTACACCTTC.

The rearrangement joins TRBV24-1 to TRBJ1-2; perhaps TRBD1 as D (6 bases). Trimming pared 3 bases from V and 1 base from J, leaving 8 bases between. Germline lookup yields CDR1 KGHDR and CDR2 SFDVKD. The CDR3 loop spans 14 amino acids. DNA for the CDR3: TGTGCCACCAGTGATGCAGGGGTTAACTATGGCTACACCTTC. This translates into CATSDAGVNYGYTF.

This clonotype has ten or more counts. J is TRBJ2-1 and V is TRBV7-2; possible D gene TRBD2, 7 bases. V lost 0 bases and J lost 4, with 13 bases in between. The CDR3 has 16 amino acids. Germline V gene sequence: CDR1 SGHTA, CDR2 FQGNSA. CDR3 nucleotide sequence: TGTGCCAGCAGCTTAGCGGGGGGGGCTTCGTACAATGAGCAGTTCTTC. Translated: CASSLAGGASYNEQFF.

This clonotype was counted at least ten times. CDR3 sequence reads: CASSPRGRPLTDTQYF. CDR3 DNA: TGTGCCAGCAGCCCCCGTGGACGGCCACTCACAGATACGCAGTATTTT. The chain employs TRBV7-2 and TRBJ2-3, with D uncertain. Germline values: CDR1 SGHTA, CDR2 FQGNSA. V gave up 5 bases and J gave up 2 bases, with 17 bases separating them. This CDR3 is built from 16 residues.

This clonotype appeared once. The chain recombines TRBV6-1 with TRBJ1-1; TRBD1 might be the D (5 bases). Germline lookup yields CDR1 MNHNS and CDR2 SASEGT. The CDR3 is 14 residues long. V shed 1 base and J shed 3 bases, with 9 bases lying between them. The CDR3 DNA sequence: TGTGCCAGCAGTGAAGAATTCAGGGACACTGAAGCTTTCTTT. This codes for CASSEEFRDTEAFF.

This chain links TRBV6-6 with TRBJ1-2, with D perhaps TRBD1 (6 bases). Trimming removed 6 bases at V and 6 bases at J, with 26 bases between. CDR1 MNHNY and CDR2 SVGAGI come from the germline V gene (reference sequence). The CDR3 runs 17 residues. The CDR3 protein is CASRLLSSRGGVHGYTF. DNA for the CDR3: TGTGCCAGCAGATTACTCTCTTCTCGAGGGGGGGTCCATGGCTACACCTTC.

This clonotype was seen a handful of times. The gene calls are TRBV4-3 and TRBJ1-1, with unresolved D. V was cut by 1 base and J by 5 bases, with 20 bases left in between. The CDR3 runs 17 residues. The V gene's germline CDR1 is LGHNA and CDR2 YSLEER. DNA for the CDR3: TGCGCCAGCAGCCAAGGCTCCGGCGGGCCTCGGGATACTGAAGCTTTCTTT. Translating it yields CASSQGSGGPRDTEAFF.

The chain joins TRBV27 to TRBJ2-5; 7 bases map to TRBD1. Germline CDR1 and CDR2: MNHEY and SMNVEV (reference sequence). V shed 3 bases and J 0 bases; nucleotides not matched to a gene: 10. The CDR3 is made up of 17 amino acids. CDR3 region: CASSLGPVRGYQETQYF. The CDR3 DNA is TGTGCCAGCAGTTTGGGTCCTGTCAGGGGGTACCAAGAGACCCAGTACTTC.

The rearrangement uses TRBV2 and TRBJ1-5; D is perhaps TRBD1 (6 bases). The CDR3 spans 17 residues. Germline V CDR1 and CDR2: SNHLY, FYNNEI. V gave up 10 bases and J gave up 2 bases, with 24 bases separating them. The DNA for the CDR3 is TGTGCCATCCTTTTCCAGGGGTTACGGGATCGCAATCAGCCCCAGCATTTT. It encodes CAILFQGLRDRNQPQHF.

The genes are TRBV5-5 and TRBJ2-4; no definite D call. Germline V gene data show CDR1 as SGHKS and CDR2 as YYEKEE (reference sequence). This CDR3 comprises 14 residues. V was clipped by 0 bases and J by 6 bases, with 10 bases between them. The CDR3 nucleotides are TGTGCCAGCAGCTTGGTTGGGGATACAAACATTCAGTACTTC. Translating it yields CASSLVGDTNIQYF.

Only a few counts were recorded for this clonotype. The CDR3 coding sequence is TGCAGTGCTCTATCGGGACTAGCGGGGGGGCGGTTGAGCACAGATACGCAGTATTTT. It is translated as CSALSGLAGGRLSTDTQYF. This chain links TRBV20-1 with TRBJ2-3; 16 bases match TRBD2. Germline V gene sequence: CDR1 DFQATT, CDR2 SNEGSKA (reference sequence). V shed 5 bases, J shed 0 bases, and the junction held 11 bases outside the gene matches. This CDR3 spans 19 amino acids.

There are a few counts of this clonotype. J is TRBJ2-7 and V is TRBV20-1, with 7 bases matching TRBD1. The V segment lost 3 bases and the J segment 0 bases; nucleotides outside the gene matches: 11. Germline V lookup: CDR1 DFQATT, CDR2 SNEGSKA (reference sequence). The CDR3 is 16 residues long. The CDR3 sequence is CSASDPQGVYSYEQYF. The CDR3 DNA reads TGCAGTGCTAGTGACCCGCAGGGGGTCTACTCCTACGAGCAGTACTTC.

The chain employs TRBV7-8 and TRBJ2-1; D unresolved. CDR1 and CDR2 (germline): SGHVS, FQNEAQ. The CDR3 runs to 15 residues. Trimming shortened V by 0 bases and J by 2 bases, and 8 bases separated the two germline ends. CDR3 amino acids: CASSLARAPYNEQFF. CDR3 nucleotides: TGTGCCAGCAGCTTAGCCCGGGCGCCCTACAATGAGCAGTTCTTC.

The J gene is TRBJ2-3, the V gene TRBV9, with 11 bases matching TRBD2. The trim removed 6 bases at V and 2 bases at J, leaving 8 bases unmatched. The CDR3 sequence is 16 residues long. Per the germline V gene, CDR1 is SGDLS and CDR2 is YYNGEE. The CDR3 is CASTGTSGSLTDTQYF. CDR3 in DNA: TGTGCCAGCACCGGGACTAGCGGATCCCTCACAGATACGCAGTATTTT.

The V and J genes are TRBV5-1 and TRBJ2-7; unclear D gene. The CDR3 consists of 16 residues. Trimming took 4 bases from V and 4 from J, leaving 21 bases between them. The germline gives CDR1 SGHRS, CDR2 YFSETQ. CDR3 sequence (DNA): TGCGCCAGCAGCCCGGCTTCGTCCCCGTCCCCTTACGAGCAGTACTTC. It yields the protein CASSPASSPSPYEQYF.